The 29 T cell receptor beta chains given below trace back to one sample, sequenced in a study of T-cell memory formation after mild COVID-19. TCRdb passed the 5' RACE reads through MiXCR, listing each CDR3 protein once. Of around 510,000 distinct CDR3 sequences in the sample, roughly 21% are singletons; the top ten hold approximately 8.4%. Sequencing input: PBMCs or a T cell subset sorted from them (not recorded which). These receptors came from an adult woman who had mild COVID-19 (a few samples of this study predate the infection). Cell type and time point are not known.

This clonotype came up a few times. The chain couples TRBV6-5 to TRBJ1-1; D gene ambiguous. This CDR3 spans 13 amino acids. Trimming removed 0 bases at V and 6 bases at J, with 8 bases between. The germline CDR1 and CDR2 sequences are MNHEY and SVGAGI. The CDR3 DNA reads TGTGCCAGCAGTTACTCGAATACCCCTGAAGCTTTCTTT. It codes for CASSYSNTPEAFF.

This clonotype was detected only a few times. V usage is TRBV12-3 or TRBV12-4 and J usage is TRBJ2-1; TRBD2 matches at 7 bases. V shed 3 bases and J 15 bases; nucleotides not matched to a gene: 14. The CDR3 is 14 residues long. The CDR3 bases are TGTGCCAGCAGTTTGCAAGGGACTACGGCCGACAGGTTCTTC. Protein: CASSLQGTTADRFF.

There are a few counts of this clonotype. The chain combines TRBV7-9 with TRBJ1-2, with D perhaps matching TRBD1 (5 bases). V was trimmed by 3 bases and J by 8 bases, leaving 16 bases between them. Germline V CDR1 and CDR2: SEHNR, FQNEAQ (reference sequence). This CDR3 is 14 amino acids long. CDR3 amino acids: CASSLGYQGYGYTF. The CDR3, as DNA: TGTGCCAGCAGCTTGGGATATCAGGGATACGGCTACACCTTC. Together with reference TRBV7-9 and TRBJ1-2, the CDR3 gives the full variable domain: DTGVSQNPRHKITKRGQNVTFRCDPISEHNRLYWYRQTLGQGPEFLTYFQNEAQLEKSRLLSDRFSAERPKGSFSTLEIQRTEQGDSAMYLCASSLGYQGYGYTFGSGTRLTVV.

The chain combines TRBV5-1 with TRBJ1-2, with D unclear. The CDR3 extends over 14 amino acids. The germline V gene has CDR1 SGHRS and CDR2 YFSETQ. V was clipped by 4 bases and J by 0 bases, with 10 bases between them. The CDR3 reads CASSPRTTNYGYTF. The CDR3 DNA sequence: TGCGCCAGCAGCCCCCGGACCACTAACTATGGCTACACCTTC. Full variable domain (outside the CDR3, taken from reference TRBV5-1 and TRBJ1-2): KAGVTQTPRYLIKTRGQQVTLSCSPISGHRSVSWYQQTPGQGLQFLFEYFSETQRNKGNFPGRFSGRQFSNSRSEMNVSTLELGDSALYLCASSPRTTNYGYTFGSGTRLTVV.

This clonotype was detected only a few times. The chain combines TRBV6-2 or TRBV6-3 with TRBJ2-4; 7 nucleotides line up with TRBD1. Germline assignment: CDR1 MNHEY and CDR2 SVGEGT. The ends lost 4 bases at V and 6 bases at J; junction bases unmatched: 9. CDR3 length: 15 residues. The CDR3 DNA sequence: TGTGCCAGCAGTTCCCGACAGGGTTTAAGAAACATTCAGTACTTC. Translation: CASSSRQGLRNIQYF.

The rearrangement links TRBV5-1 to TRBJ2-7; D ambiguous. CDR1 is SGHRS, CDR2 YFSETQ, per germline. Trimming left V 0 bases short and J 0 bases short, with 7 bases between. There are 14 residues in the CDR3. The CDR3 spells CASSLATSSYEQYF. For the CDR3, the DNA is TGCGCCAGCAGCTTGGCAACCAGCTCCTACGAGCAGTACTTC.

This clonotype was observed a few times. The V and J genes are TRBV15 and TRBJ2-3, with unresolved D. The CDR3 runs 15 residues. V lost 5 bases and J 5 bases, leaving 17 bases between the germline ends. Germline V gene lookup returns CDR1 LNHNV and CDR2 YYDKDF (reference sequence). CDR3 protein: CATSSRTVGKDTQYF. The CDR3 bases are TGTGCCACCAGCTCCCGGACGGTGGGGAAAGATACGCAGTATTTT.

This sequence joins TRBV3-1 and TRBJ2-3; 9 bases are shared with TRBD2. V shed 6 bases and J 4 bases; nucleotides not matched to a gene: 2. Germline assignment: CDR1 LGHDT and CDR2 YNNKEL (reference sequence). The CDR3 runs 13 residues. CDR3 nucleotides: TGTGCCAGCAGGGTAGCGGGAGCAGATACGCAGTATTTT. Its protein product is CASRVAGADTQYF.

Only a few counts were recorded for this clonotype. CDR3 in amino acids: CASSSGLVVVETQYF. CDR3 in DNA: TGTGCCAGCAGTTCGGGACTGGTGGTGGTAGAGACCCAGTACTTC. V and J are TRBV12-3 or TRBV12-4 and TRBJ2-5; D might be TRBD2 (6 bases). This CDR3 spans 15 amino acids. V was shortened by 4 bases and J by 4 bases, with 16 bases between the two germline ends.

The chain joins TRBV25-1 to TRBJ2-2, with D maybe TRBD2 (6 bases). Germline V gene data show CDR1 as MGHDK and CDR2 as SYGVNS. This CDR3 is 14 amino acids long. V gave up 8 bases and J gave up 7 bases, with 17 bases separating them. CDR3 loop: CASGPGGLVGELFF. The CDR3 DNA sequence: TGTGCCAGCGGCCCTGGGGGACTCGTCGGGGAGCTGTTTTTT.

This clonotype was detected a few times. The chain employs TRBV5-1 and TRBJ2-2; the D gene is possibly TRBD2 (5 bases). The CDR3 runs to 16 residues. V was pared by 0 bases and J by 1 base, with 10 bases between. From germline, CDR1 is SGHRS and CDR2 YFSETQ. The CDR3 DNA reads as TGCGCCAGCAGCTTGGCCGAAGGACTGAACACCGGGGAGCTGTTTTTT. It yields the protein CASSLAEGLNTGELFF.

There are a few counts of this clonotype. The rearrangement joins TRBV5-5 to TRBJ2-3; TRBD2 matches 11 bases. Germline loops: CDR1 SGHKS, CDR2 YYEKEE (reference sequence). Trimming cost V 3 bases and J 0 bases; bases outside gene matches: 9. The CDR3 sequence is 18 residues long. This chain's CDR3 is CASSYEGLAGGSTDTQYF. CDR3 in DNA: TGTGCCAGCAGCTATGAAGGGCTAGCGGGAGGCAGCACAGATACGCAGTATTTT.

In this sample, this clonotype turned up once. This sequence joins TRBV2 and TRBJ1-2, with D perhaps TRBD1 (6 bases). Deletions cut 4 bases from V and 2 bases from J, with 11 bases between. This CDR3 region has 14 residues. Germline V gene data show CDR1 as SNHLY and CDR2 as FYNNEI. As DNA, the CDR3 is TGTGCCAGCAGTGTGAAGACAGGAAACTATGGCTACACCTTC. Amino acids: CASSVKTGNYGYTF. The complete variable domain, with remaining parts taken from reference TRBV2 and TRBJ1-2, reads EPEVTQTPSHQVTQMGQEVILRCVPISNHLYFYWYRQILGQKVEFLVSFYNNEISEKSEIFDDQFSVERPDGSNFTLKIRSTKLEDSAMYFCASSVKTGNYGYTFGSGTRLTVV.

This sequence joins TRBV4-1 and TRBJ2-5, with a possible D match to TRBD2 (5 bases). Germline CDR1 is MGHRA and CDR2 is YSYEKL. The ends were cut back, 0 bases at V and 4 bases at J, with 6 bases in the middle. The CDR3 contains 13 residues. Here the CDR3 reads CASSQEEVETQYF. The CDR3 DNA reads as TGCGCCAGCAGCCAAGAGGAGGTAGAGACCCAGTACTTC.

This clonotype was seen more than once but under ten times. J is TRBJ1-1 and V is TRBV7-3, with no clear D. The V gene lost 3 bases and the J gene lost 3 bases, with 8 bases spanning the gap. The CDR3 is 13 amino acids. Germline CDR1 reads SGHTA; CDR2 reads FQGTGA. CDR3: CASSFGQDTEAFF. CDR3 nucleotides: TGTGCCAGCAGCTTTGGGCAAGACACTGAAGCTTTCTTT.

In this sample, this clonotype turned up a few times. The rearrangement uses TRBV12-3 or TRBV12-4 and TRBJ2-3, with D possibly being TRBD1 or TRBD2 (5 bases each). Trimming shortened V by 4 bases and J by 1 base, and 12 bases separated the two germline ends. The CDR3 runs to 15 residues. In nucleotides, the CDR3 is TGTGCCAGCAGTTCAACTCGAGGGGGCACAGATACGCAGTATTTT. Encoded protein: CASSSTRGGTDTQYF.

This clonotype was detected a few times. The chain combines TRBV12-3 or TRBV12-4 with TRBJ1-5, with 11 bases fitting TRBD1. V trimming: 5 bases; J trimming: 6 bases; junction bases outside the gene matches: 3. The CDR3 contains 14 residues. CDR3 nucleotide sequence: TGTGCCAGCAGTACGGGGACAGGGGGTCAGCCCCAGCATTTT. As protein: CASSTGTGGQPQHF.

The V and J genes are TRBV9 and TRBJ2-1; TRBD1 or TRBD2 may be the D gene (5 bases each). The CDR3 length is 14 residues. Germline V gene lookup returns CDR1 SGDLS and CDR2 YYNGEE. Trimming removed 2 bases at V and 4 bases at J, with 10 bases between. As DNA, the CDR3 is TGTGCCAGCAGCGTCCGGGACGGTTACAATGAGCAGTTCTTC. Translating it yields CASSVRDGYNEQFF.

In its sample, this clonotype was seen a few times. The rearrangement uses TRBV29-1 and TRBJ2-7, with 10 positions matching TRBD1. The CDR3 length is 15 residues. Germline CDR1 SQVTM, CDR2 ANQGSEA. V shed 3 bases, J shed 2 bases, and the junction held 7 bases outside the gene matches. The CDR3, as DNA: TGCAGCGTTGAGACGGGACAGGGGTTTCCCTACGAGCAGTACTTC. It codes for CSVETGQGFPYEQYF.

The CDR3 nucleotides are TGCAGCGTTGAAGCCCTGAGGAACACTGAAGCTTTCTTT. It specifies CSVEALRNTEAFF. V is TRBV29-1 and J is TRBJ1-1; D remains ambiguous. Germline lookup yields CDR1 SQVTM and CDR2 ANQGSEA. V shed 1 base and J shed 1 base, with 7 bases lying between them. CDR3 size: 13 residues.

The CDR3 region has the DNA TGCGCCAGCAGGGAAGGTTCTGAAGCTTTCTTT. Its protein is CASREGSEAFF. The chain recombines TRBV5-1 with TRBJ1-1, with no clear D. Trimming removed 5 bases from V and 6 bases from J, with 8 bases in between. CDR1 and CDR2 from the germline V gene are SGHRS and YFSETQ. The CDR3 extends over 11 amino acids.

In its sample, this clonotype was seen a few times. The CDR3 region has the DNA TGTGCCAGCAACCGGGGCTCTAAGGGCGAGCAGTACTTC. Protein product: CASNRGSKGEQYF. The rearrangement uses TRBV5-6 and TRBJ2-7, with D possibly being TRBD1 or TRBD2 (5 bases each). Germline CDR1 reads SGHDT; CDR2 reads YYEEEE. The CDR3 has 13 amino acids. The V end lost 6 bases, the J end lost 6 bases, and 16 bases lay between the germline ends.

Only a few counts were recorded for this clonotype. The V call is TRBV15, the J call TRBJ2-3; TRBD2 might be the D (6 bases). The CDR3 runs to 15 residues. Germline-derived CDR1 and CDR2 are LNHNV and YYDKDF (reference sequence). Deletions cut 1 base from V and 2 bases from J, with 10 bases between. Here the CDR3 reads CATSRVREFTDTQYF. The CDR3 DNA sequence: TGTGCCACCAGCAGAGTCCGGGAGTTCACAGATACGCAGTATTTT.

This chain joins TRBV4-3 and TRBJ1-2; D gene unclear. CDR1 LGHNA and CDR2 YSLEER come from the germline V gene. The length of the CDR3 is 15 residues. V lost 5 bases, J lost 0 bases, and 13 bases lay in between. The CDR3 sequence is CASSSEDGANYGYTF. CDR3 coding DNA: TGCGCCAGCAGCTCTGAGGACGGAGCTAACTATGGCTACACCTTC.

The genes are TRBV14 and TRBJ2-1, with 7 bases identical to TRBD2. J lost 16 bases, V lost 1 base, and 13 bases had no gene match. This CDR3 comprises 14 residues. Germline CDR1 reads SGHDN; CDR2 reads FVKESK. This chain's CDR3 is CASSQVMGAGRLFF. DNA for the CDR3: TGTGCCAGCAGCCAAGTCATGGGAGCGGGGCGTCTATTCTTC.

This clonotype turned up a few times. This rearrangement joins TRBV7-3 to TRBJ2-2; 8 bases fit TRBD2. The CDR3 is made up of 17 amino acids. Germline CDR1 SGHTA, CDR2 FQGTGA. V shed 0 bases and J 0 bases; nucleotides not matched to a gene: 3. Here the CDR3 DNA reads TGTGCCAGCAGCTTAACAGGGACTAGGACGAACACCGGGGAGCTGTTTTTT. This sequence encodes CASSLTGTRTNTGELFF.

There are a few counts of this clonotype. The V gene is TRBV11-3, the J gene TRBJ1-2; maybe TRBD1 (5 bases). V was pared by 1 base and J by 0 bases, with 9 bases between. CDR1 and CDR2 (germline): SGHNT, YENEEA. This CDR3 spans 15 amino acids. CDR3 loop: CASSLGGKANYGYTF. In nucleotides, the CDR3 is TGTGCCAGCAGCTTAGGGGGCAAAGCTAACTATGGCTACACCTTC.

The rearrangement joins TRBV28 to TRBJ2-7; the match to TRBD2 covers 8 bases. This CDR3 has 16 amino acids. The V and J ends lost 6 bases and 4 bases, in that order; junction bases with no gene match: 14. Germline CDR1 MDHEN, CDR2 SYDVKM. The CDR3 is CASSYIAGKGFYEQYF. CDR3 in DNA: TGTGCCAGCAGCTATATAGCGGGAAAGGGATTTTACGAGCAGTACTTC.

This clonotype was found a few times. The CDR3 loop reads CASSYGRISGGRYEQYF. CDR3 bases: TGTGCCAGCAGCTACGGACGGATTAGCGGGGGACGTTACGAGCAGTACTTC. V is TRBV12-3 or TRBV12-4 and J is TRBJ2-7; 9 bases are shared with TRBD2. V shed 6 bases and J 4 bases; nucleotides not matched to a gene: 16. CDR3 length equals 17 residues.